This T cell receptor beta chain was captured in a study of early T cells in non-severe SARS-CoV-2 infection. At the level of the study: Sequencing targeted bulk RNA from unsorted whole blood, leaving chains unpaired. Study-level findings and limits: Anti-spike CD8 specificities were favored by VDJdb matching, whose results missed private and CD4 specificities.

The sample holds many counts of this clonotype. Its cognate antigen is unknown. CDR3 length equals 17 residues. Trimming removed 5 bases at V and 0 bases at J, with 19 bases between. Researchers attached unique molecular identifiers to individual cDNA molecules. TCRdb reanalysed the 5' RACE reads using MiXCR and keeps one entry per CDR3 protein. The repertoire holds about 58,000 distinct CDR3 sequences, around 12% seen once, with more than 3.5% in the top ten. The gene calls are TRBV12-3 or TRBV12-4 and TRBJ1-1; D is possibly TRBD1 (5 bases). The sequence was collected from an adult who was a healthcare worker with PCR-confirmed SARS-CoV-2 infection or an uninfected control (not recorded which). Sequencing was done on a sample of whole blood. In DNA, the CDR3 is TGTGCCAGCAGTCCCCTCCGTGCGGGGGAAATGAACACTGAAGCTTTCTTT. Encoded protein: CASSPLRAGEMNTEAFF.